The text below deals with one T cell receptor (beta chain). This entry belongs to a study of identifying expanded T cells in peripheral blood. Produced via immunoSEQ multiplex PCR; TCRdb's table is partial and in-frame only. Of under 70,000 clones listed, 80% to 90% are singletons. The V gene lost 8 bases and the J gene lost 8 bases, with 13 bases spanning the gap. CDR1 is MDHEN and CDR2 is SYDVKM in the germline V gene. This CDR3 is built from 12 residues. Source material: blood. This receptor was obtained from a person between 18 and 75 years old in good health. The rearrangement uses TRBV28 and TRBJ2-4; a possible D gene is TRBD1 (5 bases). CDR3 nucleotide sequence: TGTGCCAGCGGGCTCAGGGCGGACATTCAGTACTTC. Its protein product is CASGLRADIQYF. The complete variable domain, with remaining parts taken from reference TRBV28 and TRBJ2-4, reads DVKVTQSSRYLVKRTGEKVFLECVQDMDHENMFWYRQDPGLGLRLIYFSYDVKMKEKGDIPEGYSVSREKKERFSLILESASTNQTSMYLCASGLRADIQYFGAGTRLSVL.